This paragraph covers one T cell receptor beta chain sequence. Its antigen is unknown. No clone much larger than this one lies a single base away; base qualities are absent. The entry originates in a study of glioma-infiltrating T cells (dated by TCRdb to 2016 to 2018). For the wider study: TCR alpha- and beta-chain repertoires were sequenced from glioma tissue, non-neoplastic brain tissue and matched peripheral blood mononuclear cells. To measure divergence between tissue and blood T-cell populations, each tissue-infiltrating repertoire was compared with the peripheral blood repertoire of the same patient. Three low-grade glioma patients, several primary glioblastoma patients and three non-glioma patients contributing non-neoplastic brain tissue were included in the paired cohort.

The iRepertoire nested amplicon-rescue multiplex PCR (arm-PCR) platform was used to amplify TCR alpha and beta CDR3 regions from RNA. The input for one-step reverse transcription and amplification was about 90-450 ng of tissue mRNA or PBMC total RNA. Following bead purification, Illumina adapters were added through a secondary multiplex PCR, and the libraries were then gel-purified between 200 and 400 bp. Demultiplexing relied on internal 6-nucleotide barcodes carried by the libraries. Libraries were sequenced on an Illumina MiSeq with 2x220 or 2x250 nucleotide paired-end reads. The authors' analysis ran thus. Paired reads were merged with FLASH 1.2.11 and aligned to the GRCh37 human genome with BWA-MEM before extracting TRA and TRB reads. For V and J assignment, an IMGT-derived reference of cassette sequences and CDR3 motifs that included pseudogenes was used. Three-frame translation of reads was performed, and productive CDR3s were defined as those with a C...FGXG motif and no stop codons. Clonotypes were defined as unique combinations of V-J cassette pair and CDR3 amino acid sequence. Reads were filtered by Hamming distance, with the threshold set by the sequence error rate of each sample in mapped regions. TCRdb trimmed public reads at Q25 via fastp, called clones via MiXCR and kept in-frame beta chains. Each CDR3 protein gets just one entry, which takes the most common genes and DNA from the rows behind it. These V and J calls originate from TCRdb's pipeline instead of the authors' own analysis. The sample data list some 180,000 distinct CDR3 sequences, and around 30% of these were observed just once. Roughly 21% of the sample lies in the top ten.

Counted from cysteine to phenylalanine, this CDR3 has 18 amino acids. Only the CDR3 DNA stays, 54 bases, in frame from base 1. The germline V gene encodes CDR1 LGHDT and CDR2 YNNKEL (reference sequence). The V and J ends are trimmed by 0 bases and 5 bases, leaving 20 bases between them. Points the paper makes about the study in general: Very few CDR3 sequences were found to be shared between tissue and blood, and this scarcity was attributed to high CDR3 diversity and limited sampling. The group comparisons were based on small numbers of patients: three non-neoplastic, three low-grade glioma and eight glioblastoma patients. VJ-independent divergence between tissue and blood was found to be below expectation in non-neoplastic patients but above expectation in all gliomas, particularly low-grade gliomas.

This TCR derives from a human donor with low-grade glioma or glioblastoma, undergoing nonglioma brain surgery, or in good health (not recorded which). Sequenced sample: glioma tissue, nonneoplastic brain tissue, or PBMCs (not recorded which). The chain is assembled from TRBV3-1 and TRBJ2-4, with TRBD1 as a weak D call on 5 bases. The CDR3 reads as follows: CASSQDGIGPIGENIQYF. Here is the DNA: TGTGCCAGCAGCCAAGATGGTATTGGACCCATAGGGGAAAACATTCAGTACTTC.